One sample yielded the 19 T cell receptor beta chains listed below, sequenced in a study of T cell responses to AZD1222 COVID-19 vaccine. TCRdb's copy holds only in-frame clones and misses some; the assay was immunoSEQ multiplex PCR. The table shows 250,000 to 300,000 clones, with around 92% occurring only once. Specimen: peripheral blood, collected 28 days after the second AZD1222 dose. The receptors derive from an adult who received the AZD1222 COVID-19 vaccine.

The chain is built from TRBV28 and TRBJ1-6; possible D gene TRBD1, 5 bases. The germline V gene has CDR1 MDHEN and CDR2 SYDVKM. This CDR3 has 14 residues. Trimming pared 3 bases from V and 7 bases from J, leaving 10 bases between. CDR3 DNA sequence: TGTGCCAGCAGTTTGGCGGGGACCAATTCACCCCTCCACTTT. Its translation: CASSLAGTNSPLHF.

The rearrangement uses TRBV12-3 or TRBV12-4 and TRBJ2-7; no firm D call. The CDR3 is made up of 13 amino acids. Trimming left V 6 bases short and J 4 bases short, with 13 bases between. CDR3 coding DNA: TGTGCCAGCAGCAACCACGGAAGTTACGAGCAGTACTTC. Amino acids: CASSNHGSYEQYF.

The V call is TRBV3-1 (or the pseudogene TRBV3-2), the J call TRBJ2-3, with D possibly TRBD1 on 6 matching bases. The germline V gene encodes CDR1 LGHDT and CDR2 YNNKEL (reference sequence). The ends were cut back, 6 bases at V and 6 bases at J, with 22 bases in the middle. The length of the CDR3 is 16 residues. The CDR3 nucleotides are TGTGCCAGCAGTCCCTGGGGAGTGGGACAAAGTGATACGCAGTATTTT. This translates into CASSPWGVGQSDTQYF.

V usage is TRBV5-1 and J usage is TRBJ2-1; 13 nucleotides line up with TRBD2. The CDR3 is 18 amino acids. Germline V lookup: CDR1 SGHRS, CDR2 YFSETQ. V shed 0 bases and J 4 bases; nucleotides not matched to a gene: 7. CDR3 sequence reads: CASSLGGTSGIFYNEQFF. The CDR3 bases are TGCGCCAGCAGCTTGGGAGGGACTAGCGGGATCTTTTACAATGAGCAGTTCTTC.

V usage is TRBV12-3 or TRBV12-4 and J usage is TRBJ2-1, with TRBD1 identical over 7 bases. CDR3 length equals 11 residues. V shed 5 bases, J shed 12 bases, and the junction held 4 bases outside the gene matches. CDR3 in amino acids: CASSQGVGQFF. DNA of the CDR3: TGTGCCAGCAGTCAGGGGGTGGGGCAGTTCTTC.

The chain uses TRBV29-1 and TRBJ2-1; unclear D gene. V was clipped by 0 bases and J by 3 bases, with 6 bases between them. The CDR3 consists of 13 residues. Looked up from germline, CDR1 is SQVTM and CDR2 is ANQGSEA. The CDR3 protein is CSVEDPGYNEQFF. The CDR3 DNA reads TGCAGCGTTGAAGATCCCGGCTACAATGAGCAGTTCTTC.

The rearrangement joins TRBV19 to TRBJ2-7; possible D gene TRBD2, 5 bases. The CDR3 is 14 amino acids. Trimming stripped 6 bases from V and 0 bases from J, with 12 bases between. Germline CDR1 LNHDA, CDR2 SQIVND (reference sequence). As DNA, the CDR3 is TGTGCCAGTAGCGACCAAGGGAGCTCCTACGAGCAGTACTTC. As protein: CASSDQGSSYEQYF. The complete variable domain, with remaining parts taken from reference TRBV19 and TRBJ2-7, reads DGGITQSPKYLFRKEGQNVTLSCEQNLNHDAMYWYRQDPGQGLRLIYYSQIVNDFQKGDIAEGYSVSREKKESFPLTVTSAQKNPTAFYLCASSDQGSSYEQYFGPGTRLTVT.

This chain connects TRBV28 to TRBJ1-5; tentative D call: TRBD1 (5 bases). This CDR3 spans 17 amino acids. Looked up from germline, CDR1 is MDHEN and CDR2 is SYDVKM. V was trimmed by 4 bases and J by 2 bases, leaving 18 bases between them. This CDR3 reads CASSYPGRGRRNQPQHF. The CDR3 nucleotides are TGTGCCAGCAGTTACCCCGGGAGGGGACGACGCAATCAGCCCCAGCATTTT.

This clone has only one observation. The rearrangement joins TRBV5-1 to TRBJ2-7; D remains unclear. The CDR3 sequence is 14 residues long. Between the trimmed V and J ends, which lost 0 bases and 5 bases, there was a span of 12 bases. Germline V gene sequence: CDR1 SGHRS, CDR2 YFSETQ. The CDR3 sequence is CASSLVRAEDEQYF. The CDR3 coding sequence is TGCGCCAGCAGCTTGGTTAGGGCCGAGGACGAGCAGTACTTC. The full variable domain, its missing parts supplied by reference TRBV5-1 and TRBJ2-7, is KAGVTQTPRYLIKTRGQQVTLSCSPISGHRSVSWYQQTPGQGLQFLFEYFSETQRNKGNFPGRFSGRQFSNSRSEMNVSTLELGDSALYLCASSLVRAEDEQYFGPGTRLTVT.

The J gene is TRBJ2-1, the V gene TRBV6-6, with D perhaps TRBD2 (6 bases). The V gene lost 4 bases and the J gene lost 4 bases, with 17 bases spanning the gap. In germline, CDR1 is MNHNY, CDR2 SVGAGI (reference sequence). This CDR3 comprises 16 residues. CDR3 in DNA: TGTGCCAGCAGTTCCCCCCTAGCGAGAGAGTACAATGAGCAGTTCTTC. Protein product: CASSSPLAREYNEQFF.

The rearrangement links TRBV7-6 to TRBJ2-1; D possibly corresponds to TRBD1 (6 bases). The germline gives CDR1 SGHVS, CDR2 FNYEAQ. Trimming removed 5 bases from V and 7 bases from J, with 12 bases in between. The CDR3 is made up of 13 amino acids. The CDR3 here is CASSRRTANEQFF. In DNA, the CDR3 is TGTGCCAGCAGCAGAAGGACAGCTAATGAGCAGTTCTTC. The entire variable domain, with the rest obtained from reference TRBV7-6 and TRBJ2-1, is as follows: GAGVSQSPRYKVTKRGQDVALRCDPISGHVSLYWYRQALGQGPEFLTYFNYEAQQDKSGLPNDRFSAERPEGSISTLTIQRTEQRDSAMYRCASSRRTANEQFFGPGTRLTVL.

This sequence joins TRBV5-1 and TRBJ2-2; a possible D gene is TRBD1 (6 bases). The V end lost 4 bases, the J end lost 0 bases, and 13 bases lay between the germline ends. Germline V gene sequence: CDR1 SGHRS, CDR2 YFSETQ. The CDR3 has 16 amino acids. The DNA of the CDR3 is TGCGCCAGCAGCATCCTAGGGGGTTCGAACACCGGGGAGCTGTTTTTT. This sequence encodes CASSILGGSNTGELFF.

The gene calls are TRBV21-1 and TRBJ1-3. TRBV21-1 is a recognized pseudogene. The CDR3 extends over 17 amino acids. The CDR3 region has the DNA TGTGCCAGCAGCAAAGAGGTTAGGGTGAACTATGGAAACACCATATATTTT. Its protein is CASSKEVRVNYGNTIYF.

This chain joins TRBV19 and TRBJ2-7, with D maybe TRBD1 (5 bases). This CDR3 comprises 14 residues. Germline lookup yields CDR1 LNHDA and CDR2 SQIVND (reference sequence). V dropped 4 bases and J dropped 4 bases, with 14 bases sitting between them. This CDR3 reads CASSSGQGKYEQYF. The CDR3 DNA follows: TGTGCCAGTAGTAGTGGGCAGGGTAAATACGAGCAGTACTTC.

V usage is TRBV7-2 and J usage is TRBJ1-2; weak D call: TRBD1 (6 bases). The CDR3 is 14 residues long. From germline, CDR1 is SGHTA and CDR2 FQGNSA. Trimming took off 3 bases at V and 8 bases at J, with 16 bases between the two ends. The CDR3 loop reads CASSFYQGLDGYTF. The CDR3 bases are TGTGCCAGCAGCTTCTACCAGGGGCTCGACGGCTACACCTTC.

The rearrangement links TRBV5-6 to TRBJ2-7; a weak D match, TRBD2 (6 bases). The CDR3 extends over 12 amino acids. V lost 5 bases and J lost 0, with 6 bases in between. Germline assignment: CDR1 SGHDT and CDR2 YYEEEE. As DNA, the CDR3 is TGTGCCAGCAGAGCGGGCTCCTACGAGCAGTACTTC. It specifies CASRAGSYEQYF. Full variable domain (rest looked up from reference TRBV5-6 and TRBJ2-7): DAGVTQSPTHLIKTRGQQVTLRCSPKSGHDTVSWYQQALGQGPQFIFQYYEEEERQRGNFPDRFSGHQFPNYSSELNVNALLLGDSALYLCASRAGSYEQYFGPGTRLTVT.

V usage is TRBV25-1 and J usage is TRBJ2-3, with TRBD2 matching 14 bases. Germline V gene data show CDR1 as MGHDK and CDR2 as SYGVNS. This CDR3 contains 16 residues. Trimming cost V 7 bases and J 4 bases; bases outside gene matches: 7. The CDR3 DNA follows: TGTGCCAGCACTTCCCAGGGACTAGCGGGGGCAGATACGCAGTATTTT. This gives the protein CASTSQGLAGADTQYF.

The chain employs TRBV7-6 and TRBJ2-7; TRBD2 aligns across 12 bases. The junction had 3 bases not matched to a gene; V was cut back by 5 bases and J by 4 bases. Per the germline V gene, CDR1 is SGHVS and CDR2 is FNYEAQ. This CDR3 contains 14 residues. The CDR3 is CASSPGTSGYEQYF. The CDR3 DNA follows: TGTGCCAGCAGCCCCGGGACTAGCGGGTACGAGCAGTACTTC.

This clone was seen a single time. DNA for the CDR3: TGTGCCAGCAGCCTAACGGACAGGGATTCAGGCGGGGAGCTGTTTTTT. It specifies CASSLTDRDSGGELFF. The chain joins TRBV7-2 to TRBJ2-2, with 8 bases lining up with TRBD1. This CDR3 has 16 amino acids. Losses at the gene ends were 5 bases for V and 7 bases for J; bases not matched to a gene: 12. CDR1 is SGHTA, CDR2 FQGNSA, per germline. Supplemented by reference TRBV7-2 and TRBJ2-2, the full variable domain reads GAGVSQSPSNKVTEKGKDVELRCDPISGHTALYWYRQSLGQGLEFLIYFQGNSAPDKSGLPSDRFSAERTGGSVSTLTIQRTQQEDSAVYLCASSLTDRDSGGELFFGEGSRLTVL.